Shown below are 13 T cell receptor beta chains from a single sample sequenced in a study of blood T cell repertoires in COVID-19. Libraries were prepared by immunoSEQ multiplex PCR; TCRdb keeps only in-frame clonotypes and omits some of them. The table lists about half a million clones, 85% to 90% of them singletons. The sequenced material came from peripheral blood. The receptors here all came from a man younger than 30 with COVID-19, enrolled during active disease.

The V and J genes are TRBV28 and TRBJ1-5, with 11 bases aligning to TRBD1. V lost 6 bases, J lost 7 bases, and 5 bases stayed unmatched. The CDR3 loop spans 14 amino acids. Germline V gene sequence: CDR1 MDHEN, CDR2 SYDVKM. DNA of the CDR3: TGTGCCAGCAGAGCCGGGACAGGGGGGCAGCCCCAGCATTTT. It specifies CASRAGTGGQPQHF.

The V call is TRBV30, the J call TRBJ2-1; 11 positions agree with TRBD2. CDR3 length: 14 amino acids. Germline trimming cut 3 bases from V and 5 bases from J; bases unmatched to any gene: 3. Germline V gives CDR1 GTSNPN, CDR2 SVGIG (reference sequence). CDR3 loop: CAWSRLAGNNEQFF. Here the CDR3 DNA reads TGTGCCTGGAGCCGACTAGCGGGAAACAATGAGCAGTTCTTC. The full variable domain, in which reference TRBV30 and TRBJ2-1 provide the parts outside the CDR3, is SQTIHQWPATLVQPVGSPLSLECTVEGTSNPNLYWYRQAAGRGLQLLFYSVGIGQISSEVPQNLSASRPQDRQFILSSKKLLLSDSGFYLCAWSRLAGNNEQFFGPGTRLTVL.

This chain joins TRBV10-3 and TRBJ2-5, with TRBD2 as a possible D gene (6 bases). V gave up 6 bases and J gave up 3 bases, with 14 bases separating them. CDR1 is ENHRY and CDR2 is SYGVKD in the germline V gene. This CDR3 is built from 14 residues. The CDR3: CAISSTTREETQYF. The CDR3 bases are TGTGCCATCAGCTCGACGACTAGAGAAGAGACCCAGTACTTC.

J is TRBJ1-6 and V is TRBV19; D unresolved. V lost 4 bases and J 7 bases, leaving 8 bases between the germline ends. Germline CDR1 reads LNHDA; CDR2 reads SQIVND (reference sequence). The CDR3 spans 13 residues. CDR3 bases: TGTGCCAGTAGTACGACACAGAATTCACCCCTCCACTTT. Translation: CASSTTQNSPLHF.

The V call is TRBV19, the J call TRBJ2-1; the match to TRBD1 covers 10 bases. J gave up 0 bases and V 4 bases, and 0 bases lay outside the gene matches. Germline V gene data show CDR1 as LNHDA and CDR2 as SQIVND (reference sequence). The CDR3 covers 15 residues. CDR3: CASSRDRGSYNEQFF. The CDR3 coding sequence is TGTGCCAGTAGTAGGGACAGGGGCTCCTACAATGAGCAGTTCTTC.

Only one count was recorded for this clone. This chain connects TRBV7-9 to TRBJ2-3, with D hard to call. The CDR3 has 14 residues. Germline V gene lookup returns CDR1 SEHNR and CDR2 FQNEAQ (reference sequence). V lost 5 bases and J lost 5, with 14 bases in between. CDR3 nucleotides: TGTGCCAGCAGCCCGCGCCCCAATCGAGATACGCAGTATTTT. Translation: CASSPRPNRDTQYF.

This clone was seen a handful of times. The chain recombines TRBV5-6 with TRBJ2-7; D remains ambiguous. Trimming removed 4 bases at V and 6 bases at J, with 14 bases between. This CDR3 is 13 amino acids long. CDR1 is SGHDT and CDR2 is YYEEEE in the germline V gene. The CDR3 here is CASSQTLNGEQYF. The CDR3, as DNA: TGTGCCAGCAGCCAAACCCTAAATGGCGAGCAGTACTTC.

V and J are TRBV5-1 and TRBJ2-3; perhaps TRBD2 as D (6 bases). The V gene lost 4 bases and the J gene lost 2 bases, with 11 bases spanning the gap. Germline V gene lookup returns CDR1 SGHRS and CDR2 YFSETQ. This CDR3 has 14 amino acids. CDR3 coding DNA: TGCGCCAGCAGCCTAGGACTACACACAGATACGCAGTATTTT. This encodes CASSLGLHTDTQYF.

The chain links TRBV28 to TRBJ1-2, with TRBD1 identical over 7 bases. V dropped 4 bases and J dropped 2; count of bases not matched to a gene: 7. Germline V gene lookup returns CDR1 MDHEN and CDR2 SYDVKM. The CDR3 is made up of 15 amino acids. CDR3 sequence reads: CASSSLETGNYGYTF. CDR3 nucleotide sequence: TGTGCCAGCAGTTCACTCGAGACAGGGAACTATGGCTACACCTTC.

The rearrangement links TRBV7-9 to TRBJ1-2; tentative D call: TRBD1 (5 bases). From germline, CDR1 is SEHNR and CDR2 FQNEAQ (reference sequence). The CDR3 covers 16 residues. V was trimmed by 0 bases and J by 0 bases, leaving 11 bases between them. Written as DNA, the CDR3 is TGTGCCAGCAGCTTAGCAGGGACTCTTGCTAACTATGGCTACACCTTC. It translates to CASSLAGTLANYGYTF. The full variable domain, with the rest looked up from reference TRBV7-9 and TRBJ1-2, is DTGVSQNPRHKITKRGQNVTFRCDPISEHNRLYWYRQTLGQGPEFLTYFQNEAQLEKSRLLSDRFSAERPKGSFSTLEIQRTEQGDSAMYLCASSLAGTLANYGYTFGSGTRLTVV.

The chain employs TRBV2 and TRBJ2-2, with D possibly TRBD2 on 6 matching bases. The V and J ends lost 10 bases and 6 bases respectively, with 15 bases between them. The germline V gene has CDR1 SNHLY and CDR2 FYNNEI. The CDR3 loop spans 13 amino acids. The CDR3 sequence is CATQGTGAGELFF. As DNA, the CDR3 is TGTGCCACCCAAGGGACGGGGGCCGGGGAGCTGTTTTTT.

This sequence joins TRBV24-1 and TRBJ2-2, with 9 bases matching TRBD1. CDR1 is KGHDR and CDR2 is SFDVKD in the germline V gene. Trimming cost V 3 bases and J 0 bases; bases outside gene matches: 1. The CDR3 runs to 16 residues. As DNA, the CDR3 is TGTGCCACCAGTGATACAGGGGGCGCGAACACCGGGGAGCTGTTTTTT. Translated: CATSDTGGANTGELFF.

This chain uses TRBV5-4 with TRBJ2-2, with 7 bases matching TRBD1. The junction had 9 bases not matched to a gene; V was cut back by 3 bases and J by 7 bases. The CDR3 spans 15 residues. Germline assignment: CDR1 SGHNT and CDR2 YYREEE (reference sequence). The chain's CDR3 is CASSYHTGEIGELFF. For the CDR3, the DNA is TGTGCCAGCAGCTACCACACAGGGGAAATCGGGGAGCTGTTTTTT.